Below are 5 T cell receptor beta chains sequenced from a single sample in a study of blood T cell repertoires in COVID-19. The assay was immunoSEQ multiplex PCR, and TCRdb's table has in-frame clones only and misses some. The sample lists about 140,000 clones; 88% were seen once. The specimen sequenced was peripheral blood. Receptors were obtained from a man between 65 and 85 years old with acute or convalescent COVID-19.

The genes are TRBV7-9 and TRBJ1-1, with D possibly TRBD1 on 5 matching bases. The ends were cut back, 6 bases at V and 1 base at J, with 24 bases in the middle. From germline, CDR1 is SEHNR and CDR2 FQNEAQ (reference sequence). The CDR3 has 18 amino acids. The CDR3 bases are TGTGCCAGCAGTCACCCGGGGGAGCAGGATCGATGGAACACTGAAGCTTTCTTT. This sequence encodes CASSHPGEQDRWNTEAFF.

V usage is TRBV5-1 and J usage is TRBJ2-1; possibly TRBD1 for D (6 bases). Germline V gene sequence: CDR1 SGHRS, CDR2 YFSETQ. V was cut by 0 bases and J by 9 bases, with 13 bases left in between. This CDR3 is built from 14 residues. DNA of the CDR3: TGCGCCAGCAGCTTGGATCCGGCAGGGGTTGAGCAGTTCTTC. Amino acids: CASSLDPAGVEQFF.

The gene calls are TRBV11-3 and TRBJ1-1; TRBD1 is a possible D gene (6 bases). CDR1 and CDR2 (germline): SGHNT, YENEEA. This CDR3 spans 14 amino acids. The V end lost 8 bases, the J end lost 3 bases, and 16 bases lay between the germline ends. In DNA, the CDR3 is TGTGCCAGCTCCCGGGACACAAGCGACACTGAAGCTTTCTTT. This codes for CASSRDTSDTEAFF.

V is TRBV19 and J is TRBJ1-1; D gene ambiguous. CDR1 and CDR2 from the germline V gene are LNHDA and SQIVND (reference sequence). This CDR3 is built from 14 residues. Trimming cost V 7 bases and J 4 bases, with 16 bases left between them. The CDR3 sequence: CASKTEVGSTEAFF. DNA of the CDR3: TGTGCCAGTAAAACCGAGGTAGGCAGCACTGAAGCTTTCTTT.

This chain joins TRBV24-1 and TRBJ2-1, with D unclear. The CDR3 covers 14 residues. Trimming took 5 bases from V and 0 from J, leaving 7 bases between them. In germline, CDR1 is KGHDR, CDR2 SFDVKD. The DNA for the CDR3 is TGTGCCACCAGTGGCAGGAACTCCTACAATGAGCAGTTCTTC. It yields the protein CATSGRNSYNEQFF.